The source of this T cell receptor beta chain is a study of T cells after yellow fever vaccination. Study background: In the case of low-cell-number fractions, SMART-Seq v4 Ultra Low Input was used for preparation.

Trimming removed 8 bases at V and 4 bases at J, with 15 bases between. The CDR3 is 13 amino acids. Of note for this clonotype: What it recognizes is unknown.

TCRdb ran MiXCR on the 5' RACE reads and lists one entry per CDR3 protein. The data hold roughly 150,000 distinct CDR3 sequences, with under 8% observed a single time. Findings and limits, study-wide: Re-detected after boosting: most primary clones, 96% of CD4 and over 80% of CD8. Among all clonotypes, a small share was observed in both CD4 and CD8 compartments.

This rearrangement joins TRBV12-3 or TRBV12-4 to TRBJ2-7; the D gene is possibly TRBD1 (5 bases). The origin of this receptor is a man aged 25-45 years who received the YFV17D yellow fever vaccine. The input for sequencing was CD4+ T cells sorted from PBMCs, taken 10 days after the yellow fever booster vaccination. The CDR3, as DNA: TGTGCCAGCCATCCTGCAGGGATTTACGAGCAGTACTTC. As protein: CASHPAGIYEQYF.